The entry below describes one TCR beta chain. This clone has a handful of counts. Its target antigen remains unknown. Base qualities are missing; no much larger clone stands one base away. All of the isolated RNA was reverse transcribed with the High Capacity cDNA Reverse Transcription Kit, so expressed TCRB transcripts were sequenced. Deep immunoSEQ sequencing was performed on naive, central memory and regulatory T cell samples, with an average of approximately 4 million total reads per sample. After sorted cells were lysed in RLT buffer, RNA was extracted with DNase-treated RNeasy Micro or Mini kits, with the choice depending on cell number. Each cell subset was processed on its own to prevent cross-contamination, while patient and healthy donor samples were processed together. The immunoSEQ multiplex PCR was used to amplify TCRB sequences from cDNA, yielding 87-bp fragments that span the CDR3 region. Sequencing of the amplicons was performed on the Illumina HiSeq platform. Under the source paper's analysis protocol: Synthetic template baselines were used to correct PCR bias computationally, reads within Hamming distance 2 were collapsed, and singletons that could not be merged were discarded. By aligning reads against IMGT, V, D and J genes, CDR3 length, and insertions or deletions at six rearrangement sites were assigned. Within each subset, clonotype counts were normalized to sorted cell number, after which true diversity and Gini coefficients were computed with the tcR R package. Repertoire sharing was quantified using the overlap coefficient calculated on TCRB nucleotide sequences. As a proxy for the pre-selection repertoire, out-of-frame TCRB sequences from naive cells were analyzed. The immuneACCESS repertoire file appears here via TCRdb, limited to in-frame rearrangements. These files lack a portion of the clones; in checked studies, under half of the deficit traces to unresolved V genes, and the cause of the others is not known. The V and J calls and clone size come from that table; D and trimming were worked out from the DNA. Counted in this sample were about 230,000 clones; about a sixth of them appeared once. The ten largest clones add up to about 0.085% of the sample.

Trimming at the junction amounts to 3 bases on V and 1 base on J, and the germline ends lie 5 bases apart. CDR1 is given as LGHNT and CDR2 as FRNRAP, both from the germline V gene. From the cysteine up to the phenylalanine, the CDR3 has a length of 13 residues. Just the 39-base CDR3 DNA is kept, in frame starting at base 1. From each donor, a single peripheral blood sample of about 100 mL on average was drawn into heparinised tubes. Naive, central memory, regulatory and stem cell-like memory CD4+ T cells were sorted on a BD FACSAria II using a panel including CD45RO, CCR7, CD25, CD127, CD95 and CD27. Every sorted population had a purity above 95%. PBMCs were isolated immediately by Lymphoprep density gradient centrifugation and stained directly without culture. To minimize batch effects, samples were stained and sorted in pairs, one healthy donor with one patient per experiment. The record originates from a study of beta chain features in type 1 diabetes (dated by TCRdb to 2017 to 2018). For the study in its entirety: No differences in mean age, gender distribution, total cell number or subset yield were found between patients and healthy donors. Regulatory and stem cell-like memory subsets were obtained from only 8 patients and roughly eight healthy donors, while naive and central memory subsets were obtained from all 30 or so donors. In the study, recently diagnosed type 1 diabetes patients and matched healthy donors were compared on the TCRB repertoires of their sorted circulating CD4+ T cell subsets. A total of 100 million to 110 million sorted cells were examined across all samples, and a strong correlation was observed between cell number per subset and RNA yield.

Overall results and qualifications from the work: The naive, central memory and regulatory TCRB repertoires appeared to resemble one another more closely among patients than among healthy donors. A moderate but significant shortening of TCRB CDR3 length was observed in type 1 diabetes patients in all four CD4+ subsets. At VDJ recombination sites, type 1 diabetes patients had fewer insertions and more deleted nucleotides, which implies abnormalities in thymic rearrangement. Because cDNA was sequenced instead of genomic DNA, activated cells with high expression could be over-represented, although the groups did not differ in activation or CD3 levels. HLA sub-analyses involved small numbers of individuals, so any influence of HLA type on TCRB rearrangement remained unresolved. PCR might favor shorter templates, but patient and control samples were amplified and corrected together, so any skew would affect both groups equally.

This sequence originates from a man younger than 40 with type 1 diabetes. Input material: naive CD4+ T cells from blood. The cell subset or site label of this sample denotes: true naive CD4+ T cells. This chain is built from TRBV12-5 and TRBJ2-3, with the D gene not confidently named. The CDR3 sequence is CASGLTGTDTQYF. The DNA reads as follows: TGTGCTAGTGGTTTAACAGGCACAGATACGCAGTATTTT.